Included here is one TCR beta chain sequence, with context. Its antigen is undetermined. This entry is derived from a study of Graves' ophthalmopathy and Graves' hyperthyroidism. Study conclusions and caveats: Ophthalmopathy progression was predicted with around 71% sensitivity and about 74% specificity.

Amplified material comprised TCR beta CDR3 regions derived from RNA transcripts. Amplification began with first-round RT-PCR using HTBI primers, then second-round multiplex PCR was performed. TCRdb re-called the multiplex PCR reads with MiXCR, one entry per CDR3 protein. The top ten hold roughly 7% of the sample, which has a few hundred thousand distinct CDR3 sequences, over 15% seen once. From germline, CDR1 is MNHEY and CDR2 SVGAGI. This CDR3 has 15 amino acids. V lost 3 bases and J 0 bases, leaving 11 bases between the germline ends. Diagnosis used clinical symptoms, serum thyroxine, TRAb, thyroid ultrasound and orbital computed tomography. What supplied the PBMCs was roughly 11 ml of fresh peripheral blood.

The chain couples TRBV6-5 to TRBJ1-2; D is unclear. This clonotype originated in a woman aged 18-35 years with stable Graves' hyperthyroidism. Specimen: peripheral blood. CDR3 DNA sequence: TGTGCCAGCAGTTATACGGCCAGAGCTAACTATGGCTACACCTTC. Translated, it gives CASSYTARANYGYTF.